This TCR beta chain is from a study of T-cell memory formation after mild COVID-19. TCRdb reprocessed the 5' RACE reads via MiXCR and lists one record per CDR3 protein. The sample holds roughly 100,000 distinct CDR3 sequences; more than 15% are singletons and the top ten take roughly 31%. Remarks on this clonotype: As yet, its antigen is unknown.

With 2 bases removed from V and 2 bases from J, the gap between germline ends came to 16 bases. The length of the CDR3 is 16 residues. The germline gives CDR1 DFQATT, CDR2 SNEGSKA (reference sequence). Study results and limitations: Day 15 to 85 contracting clones showed balanced CD4/CD8; later expanders leaned CD4+.

The clonotype was recovered from an adult woman who had mild COVID-19 (a few samples of this study predate the infection). Cell type and time point are not known. The sequenced material came from PBMCs or a T cell subset sorted from them (not recorded which). The chain couples TRBV20-1 to TRBJ2-4, with a weak D call TRBD2 (5 bases). The CDR3 loop is CSARRPGDGTKNIQYF. The CDR3 DNA follows: TGCAGTGCTAGACGCCCCGGAGACGGGACCAAAAACATTCAGTACTTC.